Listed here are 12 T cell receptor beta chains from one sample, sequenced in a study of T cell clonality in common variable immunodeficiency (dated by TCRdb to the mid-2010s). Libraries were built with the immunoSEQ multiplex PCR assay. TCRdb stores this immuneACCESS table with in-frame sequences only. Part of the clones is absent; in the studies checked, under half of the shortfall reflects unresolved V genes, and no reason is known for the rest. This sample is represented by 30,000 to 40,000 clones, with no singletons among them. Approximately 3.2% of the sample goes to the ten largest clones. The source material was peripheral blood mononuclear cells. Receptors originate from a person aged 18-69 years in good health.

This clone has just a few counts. The CDR3 protein is CSAAGQGMHQPQHF. The DNA read from the CDR3 is TGCAGTGCTGCGGGACAGGGGATGCATCAGCCC. The gene calls are TRBV20-1 and TRBJ1-5, with 10 bases that match TRBD1. The read finishes 3 residues shy of the CDR3 end, and the germline J gene is used to complete it. This CDR3 is built from 14 residues. Per germline, CDR1 DFQATT and CDR2 SNEGSKA (reference sequence). J lost 5 bases, V lost 5 bases, and 6 bases had no gene match.

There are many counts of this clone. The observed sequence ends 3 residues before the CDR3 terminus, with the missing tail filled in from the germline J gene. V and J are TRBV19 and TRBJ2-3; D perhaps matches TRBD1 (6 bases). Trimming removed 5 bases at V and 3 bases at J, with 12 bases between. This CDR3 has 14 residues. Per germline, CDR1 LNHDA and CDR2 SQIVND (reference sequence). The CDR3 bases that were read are TGTGCCAGTAGTGATCACAGGGTAACAGATACG. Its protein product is CASSDHRVTDT. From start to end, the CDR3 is CASSDHRVTDTQYF.

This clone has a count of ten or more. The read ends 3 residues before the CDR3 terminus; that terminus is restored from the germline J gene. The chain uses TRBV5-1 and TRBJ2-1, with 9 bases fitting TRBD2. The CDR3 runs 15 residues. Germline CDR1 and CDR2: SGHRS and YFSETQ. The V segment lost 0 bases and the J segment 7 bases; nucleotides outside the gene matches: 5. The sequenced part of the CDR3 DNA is TGCGCCAGCAGCTTGGGCCTAGCGGGACTGAATGAG. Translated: CASSLGLAGLNE. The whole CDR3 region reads CASSLGLAGLNEQFF.

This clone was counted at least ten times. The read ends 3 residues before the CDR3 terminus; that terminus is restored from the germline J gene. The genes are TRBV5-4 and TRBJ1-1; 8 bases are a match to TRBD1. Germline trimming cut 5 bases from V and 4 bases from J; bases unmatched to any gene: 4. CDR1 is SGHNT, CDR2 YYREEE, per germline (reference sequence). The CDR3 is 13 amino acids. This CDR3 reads CASRGQGPTEAFF. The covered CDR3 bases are TGTGCCAGCAGAGGACAGGGTCCCACTGAA.

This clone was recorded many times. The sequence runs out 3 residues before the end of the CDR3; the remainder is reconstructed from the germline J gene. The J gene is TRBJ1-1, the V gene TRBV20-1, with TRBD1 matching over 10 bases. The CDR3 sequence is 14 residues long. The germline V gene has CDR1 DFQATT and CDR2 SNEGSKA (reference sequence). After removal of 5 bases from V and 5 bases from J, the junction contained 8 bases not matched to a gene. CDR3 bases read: TGCAGTGCTCCGACCGGGACAGGGGTAACTGAA. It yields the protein CSAPTGTGVTE. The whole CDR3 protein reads CSAPTGTGVTEAFF.

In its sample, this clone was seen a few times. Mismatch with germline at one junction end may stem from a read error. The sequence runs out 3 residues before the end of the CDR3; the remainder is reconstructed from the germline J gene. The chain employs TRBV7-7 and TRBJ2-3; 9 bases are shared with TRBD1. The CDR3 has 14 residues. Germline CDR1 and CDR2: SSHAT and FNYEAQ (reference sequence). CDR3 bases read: TGTGCTAGCAGCTTGGGACAGGGCTATGATACG. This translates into CASSLGQGYDT. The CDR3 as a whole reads CASSLGQGYDTQYF.

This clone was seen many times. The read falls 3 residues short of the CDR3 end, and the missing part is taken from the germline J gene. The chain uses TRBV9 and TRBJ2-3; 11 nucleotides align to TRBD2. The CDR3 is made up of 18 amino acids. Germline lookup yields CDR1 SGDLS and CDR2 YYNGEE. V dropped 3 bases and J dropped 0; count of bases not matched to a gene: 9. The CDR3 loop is CASSGTPGTSGSTDTQYF. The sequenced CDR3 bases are TGTGCCAGCAGCGGGACCCCGGGGACTAGCGGAAGCACAGATACG.

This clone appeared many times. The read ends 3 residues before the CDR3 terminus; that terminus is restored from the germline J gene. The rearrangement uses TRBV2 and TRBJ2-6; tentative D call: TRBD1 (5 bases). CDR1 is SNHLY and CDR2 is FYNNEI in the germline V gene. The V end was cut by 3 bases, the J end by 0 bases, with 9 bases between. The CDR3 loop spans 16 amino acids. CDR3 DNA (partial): TGTGCCAGCAGTGATCAGGGCAACTCTGGGGCCAACGTC. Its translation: CASSDQGNSGANV. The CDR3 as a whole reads CASSDQGNSGANVLTF.

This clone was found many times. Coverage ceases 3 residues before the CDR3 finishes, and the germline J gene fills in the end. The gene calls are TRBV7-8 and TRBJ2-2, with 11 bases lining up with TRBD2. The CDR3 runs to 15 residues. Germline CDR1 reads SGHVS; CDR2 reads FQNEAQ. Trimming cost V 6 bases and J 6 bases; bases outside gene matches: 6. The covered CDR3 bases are TGTGCCAGCAGTTCACTAGCGGGAGTAGCCGGGGAG. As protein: CASSSLAGVAGE. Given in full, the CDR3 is CASSSLAGVAGELFF.

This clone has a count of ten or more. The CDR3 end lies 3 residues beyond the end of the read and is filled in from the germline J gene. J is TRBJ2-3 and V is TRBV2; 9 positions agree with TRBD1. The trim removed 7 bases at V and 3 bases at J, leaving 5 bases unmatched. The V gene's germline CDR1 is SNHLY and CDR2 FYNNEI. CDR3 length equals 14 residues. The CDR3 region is CASNGQGRTDTQYF. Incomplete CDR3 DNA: TGTGCCAGCAATGGACAGGGGAGGACAGATACG. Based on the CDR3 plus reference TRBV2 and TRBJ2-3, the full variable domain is EPEVTQTPSHQVTQMGQEVILRCVPISNHLYFYWYRQILGQKVEFLVSFYNNEISEKSEIFDDQFSVERPDGSNFTLKIRSTKLEDSAMYFCASNGQGRTDTQYFGPGTRLTVL.

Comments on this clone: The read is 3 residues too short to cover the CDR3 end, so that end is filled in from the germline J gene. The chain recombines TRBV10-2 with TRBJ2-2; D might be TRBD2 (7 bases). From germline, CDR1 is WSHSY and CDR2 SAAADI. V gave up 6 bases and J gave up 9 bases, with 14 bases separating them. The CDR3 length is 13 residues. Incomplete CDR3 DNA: TGCGCCAGCAGAGGGGGGGAGGCCCGGGAG. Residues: CASRGGEARE. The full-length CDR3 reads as CASRGGEARELFF.

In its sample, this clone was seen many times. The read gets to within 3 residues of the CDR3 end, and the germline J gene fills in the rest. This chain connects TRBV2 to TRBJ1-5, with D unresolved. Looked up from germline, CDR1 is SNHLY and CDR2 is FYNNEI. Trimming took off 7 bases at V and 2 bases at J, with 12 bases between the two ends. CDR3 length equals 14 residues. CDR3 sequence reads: CASTTTGGNQPQHF. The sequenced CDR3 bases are TGTGCCAGCACTACTACGGGTGGCAATCAGCCC. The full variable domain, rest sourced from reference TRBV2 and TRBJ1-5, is EPEVTQTPSHQVTQMGQEVILRCVPISNHLYFYWYRQILGQKVEFLVSFYNNEISEKSEIFDDQFSVERPDGSNFTLKIRSTKLEDSAMYFCASTTTGGNQPQHFGDGTRLSIL.